Listed here is a single T cell receptor beta chain. Its antigen is not identified. This sample stems from a study of cytomegalovirus exposure and HLA in healthy donors. The PCR had 60 Vbeta and 13 Jbeta primers. TCRdb's copy holds only in-frame clones and misses some; the assay was immunoSEQ multiplex PCR. The sample has about 130,000 clones; approximately 78% are singletons. Study results and caveats: It is likely that the observed cluster of highly shared sequence variants was a sequencing artifact.

The CDR3 totals 14 residues. Trimming took 3 bases from V and 1 from J; bases not matched to a gene: 1. From germline, CDR1 is MNHEY and CDR2 SMNVEV (reference sequence). This TCR was recovered from a female donor in good health and CMV-seronegative. Sequencing input: PBMCs. V is TRBV27 and J is TRBJ2-7; 9 bases are shared with TRBD2. Here the CDR3 reads CASSFLAGSYEQYF. The CDR3 nucleotides read TGTGCCAGCAGTTTCCTAGCGGGGTCCTACGAGCAGTACTTC.